Sequencing of this TCR beta chain was carried out in a study of blood T cell repertoires in COVID-19. Study context: The United States, Italy and Spain provided the acute and convalescent COVID-19 samples.

Measured with immunoSEQ multiplex PCR; TCRdb has only the in-frame clones, and not every one. The sample shows about 70,000 clones, roughly 80% of them seen only once. This clone has only one observation. At one end the junction does not follow the germline gene, possibly because of a read error. The CDR3 sequence is 13 residues long. Per the germline V gene, CDR1 is SGDLS and CDR2 is YYNGEE. The TCR was taken from a woman aged 70-85 years with acute or convalescent COVID-19. Sequenced: peripheral blood. The chain combines TRBV9 with TRBJ1-1; TRBD1 aligns across 7 bases. This CDR3 reads CASSVSGGTGAFF. CDR3 nucleotides: TGTGCCAGCAGCGTATCAGGGGGTACTGGAGCTTTCTTT.